Listed below are T cell receptor beta chains from one sample, sequenced in a study of T cell changes during pregnancy in multiple sclerosis. The repertoire was sequenced with immunoSEQ multiplex PCR; TCRdb's copy has only in-frame clones and lacks some. The top ten hold approximately 2.4% of the sample, which has approximately 84,000 clones, over 90% seen once. The specimen was peripheral blood, collected in the third trimester of pregnancy. The origin of the receptors is a female donor with multiple sclerosis, enrolled in a pregnancy study. The conserved cysteine and the conserved F or W are not part of the CDR3 here. Each record gives: V gene, CDR3 length, CDR3 protein.

V: TRBV6-1; length: 14; CDR3: ASSESGLLAGVTQF
V: TRBV19; length: 13; CDR3: ASSSRDRNPYEQF
V: TRBV11-3; length: 12; CDR3: ASSLGGGGGEQY
V: TRBV7-9; length: 14; CDR3: ASSSRQGVYEDTQY
V: TRBV7-2; length: 11; CDR3: ASSQPGSGGYT
V: TRBV19; length: 11; CDR3: ASSLQGYYGYT
V: TRBV4-1; length: 15; CDR3: ASSHPDRDSGTGELF
V: TRBV9; length: 13; CDR3: ASSADSGEGQPQH
V: TRBV6-5; length: 12; CDR3: ASRVAGRIGELF
V: TRBV9; length: 13; CDR3: ASSGLTGSRETQY
V: TRBV27; length: 13; CDR3: ASSILAGYTDTQY
V: TRBV7-2; length: 15; CDR3: ASSLVPSGGISYEQY
V: TRBV12-5; length: 18; CDR3: ASGLPRLAGGLGSYNEQF
V: TRBV28; length: 11; CDR3: ASSWGLASEQF
V: TRBV5-8; length: 12; CDR3: ASSWGQGRYGYT
V: TRBV29-1; length: 11; CDR3: SVADSTNQPQH
V: TRBV14; length: 12; CDR3: ASSRPGSYNEQF
V: TRBV7-9; length: 13; CDR3: ASSFPRTGTYEQY
V: TRBV2; length: 9; CDR3: ASSDYTEAF
V: TRBV4-2; length: 12; CDR3: ASSLTEGGQPQH
V: TRBV19; length: 13; CDR3: ASSSPGTGEVGYT
V: TRBV10-2; length: 11; CDR3: ASRAGEQETQY
V: TRBV21-1; length: 10; CDR3: ASSSLRDIQY
V: TRBV27; length: 11; CDR3: ASSHQDGYEQY
V: TRBV4-1; length: 12; CDR3: ASSQHRNSYEQY
V: TRBV6-1; length: 12; CDR3: ASEWDRENYGYT
V: TRBV7-2; length: 13; CDR3: ASSFSGDAGYEQY
V: TRBV12-2; length: 15; CDR3: ASRSDGGDTDLYEQY
V: TRBV6-1; length: 13; CDR3: ASSDQWDSPGELF
V: TRBV15; length: 15; CDR3: ATSTNRGPRSTDTQY
V: TRBV6-5; length: 13; CDR3: ASSSQDSTYSPLH
V: TRBV5-1; length: 11; CDR3: ASSFDRATEAF
V: TRBV28; length: 12; CDR3: ASSLIGGSYEQY
V: TRBV7-9; length: 15; CDR3: ASSSSRGGVPYNEQF
V: TRBV6-1; length: 13; CDR3: ASSGLTGRSYEQY
V: TRBV5-4; length: 12; CDR3: ASSLGTGPYEQY
V: TRBV18; length: 10; CDR3: ASSRLNTEAF
V: TRBV15; length: 12; CDR3: ATSRVGGINEQF
V: TRBV7-3; length: 17; CDR3: ASSPTGSVTFKGTGELF
V: TRBV19; length: 12; CDR3: ASRRTLSTDTQY
V: TRBV18; length: 14; CDR3: ASSPLPGGTYNEQF
V: TRBV30; length: 11; CDR3: AWSLQGGQPQH
V: TRBV7-9; length: 13; CDR3: ASSTGTGERQPQH
V: TRBV5-1; length: 14; CDR3: ASSLAPGQGDTEAF
V: TRBV5-1; length: 11; CDR3: ASSSGTGTEAF
V: TRBV27; length: 15; CDR3: ASSFGASVARRETQY
V: TRBV13; length: 14; CDR3: ASSPGTGGVNSPLH
V: TRBV11-2; length: 14; CDR3: ASSFWEDGGQGEAF
V: TRBV6-4; length: 13; CDR3: ASKASGGTYNEQF
V: TRBV11-2; length: 13; CDR3: ASSLVSSGAGTQY
V: TRBV7-8; length: 15; CDR3: ASSFTGASLSNQPQH
V: TRBV4-1; length: 14; CDR3: AAGQGAVSGANVLT
V: TRBV6-1; length: 11; CDR3: ASRLELIYEQY
V: TRBV7-9; length: 14; CDR3: ASSLVASGRTDTQY
V: TRBV6-1; length: 13; CDR3: ASADWTGLSYEQY
V: TRBV4-2; length: 13; CDR3: ASSPRTSATGELF
V: TRBV10-3; length: 11; CDR3: ATTGQGSYEQY
V: TRBV7-9; length: 13; CDR3: ASSLQTGVYYEQY
V: TRBV7-8; length: 12; CDR3: ASSPPGQGTEAF